The 30 T cell receptor beta chains presented below share a single source sample, sequenced in a study of ipilimumab plus nivolumab after autologous stem cell transplantation. Sequencing was performed with immunoSEQ multiplex PCR; in TCRdb, only in-frame clones are kept and a portion is missing. The sample includes about 12,000 clones, 65% to 75% of them seen just once. The input for sequencing was PBMCs, taken in a trial of ipilimumab plus nivolumab as post-transplant consolidation. The receptors originated from a male donor with multiple myeloma.

Comment on this clone: One junction end does not reproduce the germline sequence, and a read error may be involved. This chain uses TRBV14 with TRBJ2-7; D unresolved. This CDR3 region has 14 residues. CDR1 and CDR2 from the germline V gene are SGHDN and FVKESK. The CDR3 DNA sequence: TGTGCCAGCAGCCGGGCAGGAAAAAGCGACGAGCGGTACTTC. This gives the protein CASSRAGKSDERYF.

This chain connects TRBV27 to TRBJ1-2, with 9 bases matching TRBD1. The CDR3 is 16 amino acids. V gave up 0 bases and J gave up 8 bases; unmatched junction bases: 10. Germline-derived CDR1 and CDR2 are MNHEY and SMNVEV (reference sequence). The CDR3 bases are TGTGCCAGCAGTTTATCCAAGACAGGGGGGTGGGGCGGCTACACCTTC. Translating gives CASSLSKTGGWGGYTF.

The CDR3 DNA sequence: TGTGCCAGCAGGCCAGCGGGACAATGGGAGACCCAGTACTTC. As protein: CASRPAGQWETQYF. J is TRBJ2-5 and V is TRBV7-9; D may be TRBD2 (7 bases). Trimming took 6 bases from V and 5 from J, leaving 16 bases between them. CDR1 is SEHNR, CDR2 FQNEAQ, per germline (reference sequence). The CDR3 loop spans 14 amino acids.

CDR3 loop: CASSLLAGIGGNTQYF. CDR3 nucleotides: TGTGCCAGCAGCCTACTAGCCGGTATTGGAGGAAATACGCAGTATTTT. This chain connects TRBV5-6 to TRBJ2-3; D is possibly TRBD2 (6 bases). Trimming removed 4 bases at V and 7 bases at J, with 22 bases between. This CDR3 comprises 16 residues. The germline V gene has CDR1 SGHDT and CDR2 YYEEEE.

Only a few counts were recorded for this clone. The chain carries TRBV19 and TRBJ1-3; D is unclear. The germline V and J ends were trimmed by 3 bases and 4 bases, with 7 bases remaining between them. This CDR3 comprises 13 residues. Germline CDR1 LNHDA, CDR2 SQIVND (reference sequence). DNA for the CDR3: TGTGCCAGTAGTATGGGAGCGGGAAACACCATATATTTT. This codes for CASSMGAGNTIYF.

The chain employs TRBV7-3 and TRBJ2-1; 13 bases are shared with TRBD2. The J segment lost 4 bases and the V segment lost 5 bases, leaving 11 bases of the junction unmatched. Germline V CDR1 and CDR2: SGHTA, FQGTGA. The length of the CDR3 is 18 residues. CDR3 sequence reads: CASSPTPGLAGVYNEQFF. CDR3 nucleotides: TGTGCCAGCAGCCCCACGCCAGGACTAGCGGGGGTGTACAATGAGCAGTTCTTC.

The J gene is TRBJ1-3, the V gene TRBV9; D ambiguous. Germline V gene data show CDR1 as SGDLS and CDR2 as YYNGEE. Trimming removed 0 bases from V and 4 bases from J, with 11 bases in between. The CDR3 contains 15 residues. The CDR3 loop is CASSVAPDSGNTIYF. CDR3 coding DNA: TGTGCCAGCAGCGTAGCTCCGGACTCCGGAAACACCATATATTTT.

The V gene is TRBV5-1, the J gene TRBJ1-5; a weak D match, TRBD1 (5 bases). The germline V gene encodes CDR1 SGHRS and CDR2 YFSETQ. Trimming removed 5 bases from V and 9 bases from J, with 15 bases in between. The CDR3 has 13 residues. CDR3 in DNA: TGCGCCAGCAGTCCCACCTCGGGGGGGCCCCAGCATTTT. Its protein is CASSPTSGGPQHF.

The V and J genes are TRBV7-6 and TRBJ2-1; D uncertain. The CDR3 length is 13 residues. V was pared by 4 bases and J by 9 bases, with 13 bases between. CDR1 SGHVS and CDR2 FNYEAQ come from the germline V gene. The CDR3, as DNA: TGTGCCAGCAGCTACGGGCCTAATGTTGAGCAGTTCTTC. Its protein product is CASSYGPNVEQFF.

This clone has just a few counts. This rearrangement joins TRBV18 to TRBJ1-6; the D gene is possibly TRBD1 (6 bases). The germline gives CDR1 KGHSH, CDR2 LQKENI. This CDR3 has 14 residues. Trimming removed 2 bases from V and 8 bases from J, with 10 bases in between. The CDR3 region is CASSPTGMDSPLHF. DNA for the CDR3: TGTGCCAGCTCACCAACAGGGATGGATTCACCCCTCCACTTT.

The chain recombines TRBV28 with TRBJ1-6; D is undetermined. V dropped 2 bases and J dropped 5 bases, with 10 bases sitting between them. Per the germline V gene, CDR1 is MDHEN and CDR2 is SYDVKM. This CDR3 has 15 amino acids. CDR3 DNA: TGTGCCAGCAGTTTAGCCGAAATCCATAATTCACCCCTCCACTTT. Translating gives CASSLAEIHNSPLHF.

The chain is built from TRBV21-1 and TRBJ2-7; TRBD2, as called in the table, went unchecked against the DNA. TRBV21-1 is a pseudogene segment. The CDR3 is made up of 15 amino acids. The CDR3 region is CASTQGSGPTYEQYF. In DNA form, the CDR3 reads TGTGCCAGCACCCAGGGTAGCGGGCCCACCTACGAGCAGTACTTC.

This clone was seen only a few times. The chain carries TRBV9 and TRBJ2-1; 10 bases match TRBD2. The CDR3 runs to 15 residues. With 3 bases clipped from V and 6 bases from J, the junction kept 6 bases outside the gene matches. CDR1 is SGDLS, CDR2 YYNGEE, per germline. Here the CDR3 reads CASSDTSGVFNEQFF. In nucleotides, the CDR3 is TGTGCCAGCAGCGATACTAGCGGGGTCTTCAATGAGCAGTTCTTC. The full variable domain, with the rest looked up from reference TRBV9 and TRBJ2-1, is DSGVTQTPKHLITATGQRVTLRCSPRSGDLSVYWYQQSLDQGLQFLIQYYNGEERAKGNILERFSAQQFPDLHSELNLSSLELGDSALYFCASSDTSGVFNEQFFGPGTRLTVL.

CDR3 sequence: CASSHEGQNYGYTF. As DNA, the CDR3 is TGCGCCAGCAGCCATGAAGGACAGAACTATGGCTACACCTTC. This chain joins TRBV4-1 and TRBJ1-2, with a tentative D call TRBD1 (6 bases). The V gene's germline CDR1 is MGHRA and CDR2 YSYEKL. This CDR3 has 14 residues. V was pared by 3 bases and J by 2 bases, with 10 bases between.

V and J are TRBV9 and TRBJ1-1, with D hard to call. CDR1 is SGDLS, CDR2 YYNGEE, per germline. This CDR3 spans 13 amino acids. Trimming removed 4 bases at V and 1 base at J, with 8 bases between. The CDR3 nucleotides read TGTGCCAGCAGCTTCCGGCAGAACACTGAAGCTTTCTTT. Translating gives CASSFRQNTEAFF.

In its sample, this clone is medium-sized. V and J are TRBV5-6 and TRBJ1-2; D gene ambiguous. The CDR3 has 14 amino acids. The V end lost 0 bases, the J end lost 7 bases, and 13 bases lay between the germline ends. Germline CDR1 SGHDT, CDR2 YYEEEE. The CDR3 loop is CASSLGRAPGGYTF. The CDR3 DNA reads TGTGCCAGCAGCTTGGGTCGGGCCCCCGGTGGCTACACCTTC.

V usage is TRBV7-3 and J usage is TRBJ2-2; 10 nucleotides agree with TRBD2. V lost 5 bases to trimming and J lost 4 bases; unmatched junction nucleotides: 7. Per the germline V gene, CDR1 is SGHTA and CDR2 is FQGTGA. The CDR3 sequence is 16 residues long. CDR3 bases: TGTGCCAGCAGCATCCGAGCGGGGGGGCCCACCGGGGAGCTGTTTTTT. This sequence encodes CASSIRAGGPTGELFF.

J is TRBJ2-3 and V is TRBV13, with 12 bases matching TRBD2. Germline V CDR1 and CDR2: PRHDT, FYEKMQ (reference sequence). The CDR3 contains 15 residues. V lost 4 bases and J lost 6; bases outside the gene matches: 5. CDR3 DNA: TGTGCCAGCAGCTCCTCGACTAGCGGGGGTGATACGCAGTATTTT. Protein: CASSSSTSGGDTQYF.

The gene calls are TRBV6-6 and TRBJ1-6; D gene unclear. V lost 4 bases and J 5 bases, leaving 9 bases between the germline ends. This CDR3 contains 14 residues. Germline-derived CDR1 and CDR2 are MNHNY and SVGAGI (reference sequence). The CDR3 DNA reads TGTGCCAGCAGTTGGACGGATAATAATTCACCCCTCCACTTT. Protein: CASSWTDNNSPLHF.

This clone was observed once. The CDR3 DNA reads TGCGCCAGCAGCCAAGAGGCAGGGCTCACTGAAGCTTTCTTT. Its translation is CASSQEAGLTEAFF. The rearrangement joins TRBV4-3 to TRBJ1-1; D may be TRBD1 (5 bases). CDR3 length: 14 amino acids. Germline V lookup: CDR1 LGHNA, CDR2 YSLEER. Trimming took 0 bases from V and 4 from J, leaving 9 bases between them.

V and J are TRBV19 and TRBJ1-1; TRBD1 might be the D (5 bases). Germline V lookup: CDR1 LNHDA, CDR2 SQIVND (reference sequence). V was pared by 3 bases and J by 3 bases, with 8 bases between. The length of the CDR3 is 13 residues. CDR3 nucleotide sequence: TGTGCCAGTAGTATTAAACAGGACACTGAAGCTTTCTTT. Translation: CASSIKQDTEAFF.

The V gene is TRBV7-3, the J gene TRBJ2-1; the D is unclear. Between the trimmed V and J ends, which lost 4 bases and 7 bases, there was a span of 14 bases. Germline values: CDR1 SGHTA, CDR2 FQGTGA. This CDR3 spans 14 amino acids. Here the CDR3 reads CASSSNQSPNEQFF. The DNA for the CDR3 is TGTGCCAGCAGCTCGAACCAAAGTCCGAATGAGCAGTTCTTC.

This clone was found a few times. The V gene is TRBV6-5, the J gene TRBJ2-1, with TRBD2 identical over 11 bases. The CDR3 length is 16 residues. J gave up 12 bases and V 4 bases, and 14 bases lay outside the gene matches. In germline, CDR1 is MNHEY, CDR2 SVGAGI. The CDR3 loop reads CASSSTSGGPLVRQFF. The CDR3 DNA sequence: TGTGCCAGCAGTTCTACTAGCGGGGGCCCGTTGGTAAGGCAGTTCTTC.

The V gene is TRBV10-3, the J gene TRBJ1-4; D perhaps matches TRBD1 (5 bases). V was shortened by 10 bases and J by 8 bases, with 14 bases between the two germline ends. Germline CDR1 is ENHRY and CDR2 is SYGVKD. The CDR3 has 12 residues. The CDR3 loop is CASRAEGEKLFF. Here the CDR3 DNA reads TGTGCCAGCAGGGCGGAAGGGGAAAAACTGTTTTTT.

The gene calls are TRBV11-3 and TRBJ2-5; 9 nucleotides line up with TRBD2. Per the germline V gene, CDR1 is SGHNT and CDR2 is YENEEA. V lost 5 bases to trimming and J lost 5 bases; unmatched junction nucleotides: 12. This CDR3 comprises 16 residues. The CDR3 here is CASSQVWRGGWETQYF. The CDR3 DNA reads as TGTGCCAGCAGCCAGGTCTGGCGGGGGGGTTGGGAGACCCAGTACTTC.

The CDR3 sequence is CASSTTGSDTQYF. The CDR3 coding sequence is TGTGCCAGTAGTACGACGGGATCAGATACGCAGTATTTT. The rearrangement joins TRBV19 to TRBJ2-3; D is possibly TRBD2 (5 bases). The length of the CDR3 is 13 residues. Germline V CDR1 and CDR2: LNHDA, SQIVND (reference sequence). The V end was cut by 4 bases, the J end by 4 bases, with 9 bases between.

The chain carries TRBV7-2 and TRBJ1-5; TRBD1 might be the D (6 bases). Germline loops: CDR1 SGHTA, CDR2 FQGNSA. CDR3 length: 14 residues. Trimming pared 0 bases from V and 7 bases from J, leaving 10 bases between. CDR3 coding DNA: TGTGCCAGCAGCTTAGCCGGGGGCGCCCAGCCCCAGCATTTT. Protein: CASSLAGGAQPQHF.

The rearrangement joins TRBV10-2 to TRBJ2-4; 7 bases are a match to TRBD1. After removal of 6 bases from V and 15 bases from J, the junction contained 17 bases not matched to a gene. CDR1 WSHSY and CDR2 SAAADI come from the germline V gene. CDR3 length: 14 residues. The CDR3 sequence is CASSPSTGQRSLYF. For the CDR3, the DNA is TGCGCCAGCAGCCCATCTACGGGACAGAGATCTTTGTACTTC.

The chain combines TRBV7-9 with TRBJ1-2, with a possible D match to TRBD1 (6 bases). The germline V gene has CDR1 SEHNR and CDR2 FQNEAQ (reference sequence). The CDR3 consists of 17 residues. V gave up 2 bases and J gave up 0 bases, with 16 bases separating them. Here the CDR3 reads CASSLMSGQLANYGYTF. The CDR3 region has the DNA TGTGCCAGCAGCTTAATGTCCGGACAGTTAGCTAACTATGGCTACACCTTC.

The genes are TRBV29-1 and TRBJ1-1, with a possible D match to TRBD1 (5 bases). CDR1 is SQVTM and CDR2 is ANQGSEA in the germline V gene. Trimming left V 7 bases short and J 7 bases short, with 16 bases between. CDR3 size: 12 residues. CDR3: CSARYAQGEAFF. The CDR3 bases are TGCAGCGCCCGCTATGCCCAGGGTGAAGCTTTCTTT. The full variable domain, its missing parts supplied by reference TRBV29-1 and TRBJ1-1, is SAVISQKPSRDICQRGTSLTIQCQVDSQVTMMFWYRQQPGQSLTLIATANQGSEATYESGFVIDKFPISRPNLTFSTLTVSNMSPEDSSIYLCSARYAQGEAFFGQGTRLTVV.